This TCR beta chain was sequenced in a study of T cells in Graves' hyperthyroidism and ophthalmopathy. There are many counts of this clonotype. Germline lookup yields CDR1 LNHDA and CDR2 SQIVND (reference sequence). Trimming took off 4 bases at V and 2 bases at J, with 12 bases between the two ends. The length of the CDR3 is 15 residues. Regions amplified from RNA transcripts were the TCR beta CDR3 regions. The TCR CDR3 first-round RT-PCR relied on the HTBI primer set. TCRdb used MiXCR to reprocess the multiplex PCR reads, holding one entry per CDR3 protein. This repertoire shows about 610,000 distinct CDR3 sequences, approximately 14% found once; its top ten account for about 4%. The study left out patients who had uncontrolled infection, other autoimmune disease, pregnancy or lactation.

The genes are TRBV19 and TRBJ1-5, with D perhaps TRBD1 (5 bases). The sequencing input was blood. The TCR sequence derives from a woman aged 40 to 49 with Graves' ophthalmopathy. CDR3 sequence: CASSTPQVGNQPQHF. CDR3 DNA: TGTGCCAGTAGTACCCCACAGGTTGGCAATCAGCCCCAGCATTTT.